Following are 14 T cell receptor beta chains from one sample sequenced in a study of monozygotic twins with inflammatory bowel disease. TCRdb reprocessed the 5' RACE reads; each CDR3 protein has one entry and no DNA is given. The repertoire table contains about 160,000 distinct CDR3 sequences. The sequenced material came from blood. These receptors came from a human donor with ulcerative colitis or Crohn's disease, or a healthy co-twin of an affected twin (not recorded which).

CDR3 protein: CASSSPPQGGVARNIQYF. The chain employs TRBV5-1 and TRBJ2-4; TCRdb proposes TRBD1, but this gene call is untestable without DNA. The CDR3 covers 18 residues. Germline V gives CDR1 SGHRS, CDR2 YFSETQ.

V is TRBV15 and J is TRBJ1-3; there is no DNA to check the TCRdb D call of TRBD1. The CDR3 contains 16 residues. The germline V gene encodes CDR1 LNHNV and CDR2 YYDKDF (reference sequence). The CDR3: CATSIHRDLSGNTIYF.

The chain couples TRBV10-3 to TRBJ2-5; TCRdb's D call, TRBD2, is unchecked because there is no DNA. The CDR3 extends over 16 amino acids. CDR1 ENHRY and CDR2 SYGVKD come from the germline V gene. The CDR3 reads CAISGTQPSGQETQYF.

This chain links TRBV15 with TRBJ1-6. This CDR3 is 15 amino acids long. The germline gives CDR1 LNHNV, CDR2 YYDKDF (reference sequence). The CDR3: CATSRDRLTNSPLHF.

The rearrangement links TRBV12-3 or TRBV12-4 to TRBJ2-4; TCRdb designates TRBD2, a call that cannot be tested without DNA. This CDR3 is 12 amino acids long. The CDR3 spells CASSLGAGIQYF.

The gene calls are TRBV7-9 and TRBJ1-2; TCRdb gives TRBD1 as the D gene, but with no DNA this cannot be confirmed. The V gene's germline CDR1 is SEHNR and CDR2 FQNEAQ (reference sequence). The CDR3 length is 14 residues. CDR3 protein: CASTSGHLYVGYTF.

The genes are TRBV28 and TRBJ2-3; the TCRdb D gene call, TRBD2, has no DNA to confirm it. The CDR3 is 14 amino acids. Germline V gene data show CDR1 as MDHEN and CDR2 as SYDVKM. The CDR3 sequence is CASSSSSGADTQYF. Together with reference TRBV28 and TRBJ2-3, the CDR3 gives the full variable domain: DVKVTQSSRYLVKRTGEKVFLECVQDMDHENMFWYRQDPGLGLRLIYFSYDVKMKEKGDIPEGYSVSREKKERFSLILESASTNQTSMYLCASSSSSGADTQYFGPGTRLTVL.

The J gene is TRBJ2-7, the V gene TRBV5-6; TCRdb calls TRBD1, which cannot be checked without DNA. CDR3 length: 16 amino acids. Germline CDR1 SGHDT, CDR2 YYEEEE. The chain's CDR3 is CASSSPLGGRTYEQYF.

J is TRBJ2-2 and V is TRBV7-3. CDR1 is SGHTA and CDR2 is FQGTGA in the germline V gene. The CDR3 has 12 residues. CDR3: CASSSITGELFF.

This sequence joins TRBV29-1 and TRBJ1-1; absent DNA, TCRdb's TRBD1 call cannot be checked. CDR3 length: 13 residues. From germline, CDR1 is SQVTM and CDR2 ANQGSEA. The CDR3 loop reads CSAAGTGWAEAFF.

The chain couples TRBV15 to TRBJ2-7; TCRdb's D call, TRBD1, is unchecked because there is no DNA. The CDR3 is 17 residues long. Germline CDR1 and CDR2: LNHNV and YYDKDF (reference sequence). CDR3 sequence reads: CATSRANFRQGAYEQYF.

V is TRBV24-1 and J is TRBJ1-1. Germline loops: CDR1 KGHDR, CDR2 SFDVKD. This CDR3 contains 11 residues. CDR3 sequence: CATSDGTEAFF.

The chain is built from TRBV12-3 or TRBV12-4 and TRBJ2-7; lacking DNA, the TRBD1 call made by TCRdb goes unchecked. The CDR3 sequence is 13 residues long. The CDR3 is CASSLSGGYEQYF.

The CDR3 spells CASSRAPDRALEAGYTF. The J gene is TRBJ1-2, the V gene TRBV5-1; TCRdb returns TRBD1, unconfirmable since there is no DNA. The germline gives CDR1 SGHRS, CDR2 YFSETQ. The CDR3 length is 17 residues.